This entry is about one T cell receptor (beta chain). These data come from a study of response to subunit inactivated influenza vaccine. TCRdb processed the RT-PCR reads anew with MiXCR; each CDR3 protein has one entry. The sample records about 520,000 distinct CDR3 sequences, roughly 7.9% being singletons. The source material was PBMCs from blood, sampled around 25 months after vaccination. The receptor was isolated from a man aged 50 to 69 who received an inactivated influenza vaccine.

In DNA, the CDR3 is TGTGCCAGCAGCTTGCGATGGGACAGCCCTCCCAAAGAGCAGTACTTC. The encoded protein is CASSLRWDSPPKEQYF. The genes are TRBV7-2 and TRBJ2-7; 7 nucleotides match TRBD1. The CDR3 runs 16 residues. In germline, CDR1 is SGHTA, CDR2 FQGNSA. Trimming took 3 bases from V and 7 from J; bases not matched to a gene: 15. Supplemented by reference TRBV7-2 and TRBJ2-7, the full variable domain reads GAGVSQSPSNKVTEKGKDVELRCDPISGHTALYWYRQSLGQGLEFLIYFQGNSAPDKSGLPSDRFSAERTGGSVSTLTIQRTQQEDSAVYLCASSLRWDSPPKEQYFGPGTRLTVT.